This T cell receptor beta chain originates from a study of T cell clusters in autoimmune cytopenias. TRB amplification used roughly 250 ng of peripheral blood genomic DNA. TRB was amplified by touch-down multiplex PCR, primer pools A and B combined. TCRdb re-called the multiplex PCR reads and catalogs CDR3 proteins one per entry, DNA excluded. Its table records several thousand distinct CDR3 sequences. Germline V lookup: CDR1 SNHLY, CDR2 FYNNEI. The CDR3 contains 15 residues. Source material: peripheral blood. The sequence came from a human donor with an autoimmune cytopenia or autoimmune hepatitis (not recorded which). The chain couples TRBV2 to TRBJ1-4; TCRdb proposes TRBD1, but this gene call is untestable without DNA. CDR3 residues: CASTPAGQVNEKLFF.